The text below deals with one T cell receptor beta chain. CDR1 and CDR2 from the germline V gene are SGHDT and YYEEEE. There are 14 residues in the CDR3. Germline trimming cut 4 bases from V and 5 bases from J; bases unmatched to any gene: 6. These data are taken from a study of blood T cell repertoires in COVID-19. For the study at large: Spain, Italy and the United States supplied samples that represented acute and convalescent COVID-19.

Original handling: Amplified reference gene primers provided the basis for estimating nucleated cell counts. Profiling relied on immunoSEQ multiplex PCR, and the TCRdb table lists in-frame clones only, not all of them. D and trimming were read from the DNA, whereas the V and J calls and clone size are those reported in that table. Among around 260,000 clones listed, around 90% were seen once. This TCR was recovered from a woman between 65 and 79 years old with COVID-19, enrolled during active disease. The chain has TRBV5-6 and TRBJ2-5; 9 bases are a match to TRBD1. Material for sequencing was peripheral blood. CDR3 protein: CASSLWTGVETQYF. In DNA form, the CDR3 reads TGTGCCAGCAGCCTATGGACAGGGGTGGAGACCCAGTACTTC.